This T cell receptor (beta chain) was sequenced in a study of CD8+CD57+ T cells in acquired aplastic anemia. Overall study: DNA per sorted CD4+ or CD8+ sample ranged about 0.2 to 30 ug, averaging approximately 3.1 ug. In CD4+ cells, healthy donors produced an average of approximately 9.9 million reads.

Note on this clonotype: No antigen is known for it.

General study findings and limits: Patients were compared with controls for CD8+ Simpson's diversity, and no significant difference emerged. Common to patients and controls were around 30 CD8+ CDR3 sequences.

Genomic DNA provided the template from which TCR beta VDJ and CDR3 profiles were obtained. TCRdb independently ran MiXCR on the reads; one entry per CDR3 protein. The profile shows some 410,000 distinct CDR3 sequences, about 70% of them singletons. CDR3 size: 16 residues. CDR1 is LNHNV, CDR2 YYDKDF, per germline (reference sequence). The ends were cut back, 5 bases at V and 4 bases at J, with 20 bases in the middle. The sequenced material came from sorted CD4+, CD8+, or CD8+CD57+ T cells (not recorded which) from PBMCs. The clonotype originates from a human donor in good health, serving as a control. The chain is built from TRBV15 and TRBJ1-1; D ambiguous. CDR3 bases: TGTGCCACCAGCTTAGATTGGGCCGCGGAGTTCACTGAAGCTTTCTTT. It encodes CATSLDWAAEFTEAFF.